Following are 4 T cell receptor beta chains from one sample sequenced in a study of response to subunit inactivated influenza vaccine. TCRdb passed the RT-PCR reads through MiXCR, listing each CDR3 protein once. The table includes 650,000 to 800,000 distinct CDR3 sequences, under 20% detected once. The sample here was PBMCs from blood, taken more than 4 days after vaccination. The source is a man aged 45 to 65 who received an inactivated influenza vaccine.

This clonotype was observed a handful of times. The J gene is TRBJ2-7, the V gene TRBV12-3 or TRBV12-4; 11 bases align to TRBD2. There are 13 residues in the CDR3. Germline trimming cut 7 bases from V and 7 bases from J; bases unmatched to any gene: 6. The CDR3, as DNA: TGTGCCAGCATGGGACTAGCGGAAACTGAGCAGTACTTC. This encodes CASMGLAETEQYF.

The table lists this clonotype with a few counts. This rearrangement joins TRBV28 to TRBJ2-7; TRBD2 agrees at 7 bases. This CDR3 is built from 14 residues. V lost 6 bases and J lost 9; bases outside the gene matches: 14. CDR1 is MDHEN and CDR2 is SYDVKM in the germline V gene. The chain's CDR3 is CASSTGSQREVQYF. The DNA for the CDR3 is TGTGCCAGCAGCACGGGGAGTCAGCGGGAAGTGCAGTACTTC.

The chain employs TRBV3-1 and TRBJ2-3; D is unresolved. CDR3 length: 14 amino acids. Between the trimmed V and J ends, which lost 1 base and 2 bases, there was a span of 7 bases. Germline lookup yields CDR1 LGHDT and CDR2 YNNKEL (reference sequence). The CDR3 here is CASSQGLHTDTQYF. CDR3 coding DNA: TGTGCCAGCAGCCAAGGGCTCCACACAGATACGCAGTATTTT.

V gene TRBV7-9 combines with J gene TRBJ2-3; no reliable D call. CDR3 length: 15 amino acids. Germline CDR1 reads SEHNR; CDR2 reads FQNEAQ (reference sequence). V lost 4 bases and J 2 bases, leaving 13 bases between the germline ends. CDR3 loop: CASSSTPFNTDTQYF. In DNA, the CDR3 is TGTGCCAGCAGCTCCACCCCCTTTAACACAGATACGCAGTATTTT.